The 29 T cell receptor beta chains below all came from one sample that was sequenced in a study of T cell repertoires in aging, cancer and after chemotherapy. Peripheral blood genomic DNA, not sorted cells or RNA, was the template. Multiplex touch-down PCR with TRB-A/B primers amplified rearranged V-D-J TRB sequences. TCRdb processed the multiplex PCR reads anew with MiXCR; each CDR3 protein has one entry. This table has 2,500 to 3,500 distinct CDR3 sequences, around 25% appearing once. Sequencing was performed on blood. These receptors all come from a human donor with a solid tumor.

About this clonotype: This may be a read error: a much more frequent sequence differs by one nucleotide. The J gene is TRBJ2-5, the V gene TRBV5-6; 8 bases are a match to TRBD1. Germline V gene sequence: CDR1 SGHDT, CDR2 YYEEEE. This CDR3 has 15 residues. CDR3 bases: TGTGCCAGCAGCTTTGGACAGGGATACCAAGAGACCCGGTACTTC. It yields the protein CASSFGQGYQETRYF.

This clonotype is labeled medium-sized (0.01 to 0.1%). The genes are TRBV30 and TRBJ2-1, with D maybe TRBD2 (5 bases). The CDR3 runs 15 residues. Trimming removed 3 bases from V and 0 bases from J, with 12 bases in between. Per germline, CDR1 GTSNPN and CDR2 SVGIG (reference sequence). The CDR3 region has the DNA TGTGCCTGGAGCACCGGGGTAAGCTCCTACAATGAGCAGTTCTTC. Amino acid sequence: CAWSTGVSSYNEQFF.

V and J are TRBV6-2 or TRBV6-3 and TRBJ2-1, with TRBD2 matching over 9 bases. V shed 6 bases and J 6 bases; nucleotides not matched to a gene: 9. The CDR3 loop spans 15 amino acids. CDR1 MNHEY and CDR2 SVGEGT come from the germline V gene. DNA for the CDR3: TGTGCCAGCAGGATACCGGGACTAGCAGGCAATGAGCAGTTCTTC. This encodes CASRIPGLAGNEQFF.

As to this clonotype: One end of the junction fails to match germline, which may point to a read error. This chain joins TRBV4-3 and TRBJ1-1, with D maybe TRBD1 (5 bases). Germline CDR1 and CDR2: LGHNA and YSLEER. CDR3 length equals 14 residues. The CDR3 reads CASSLGPRGTEAFF. The CDR3 DNA reads as TGTGCCAGCAGCCTGGGTCCTAGGGGAACTGAAGCTTTCTTT.

This chain links TRBV4-3 with TRBJ2-1, with D perhaps TRBD2 (5 bases). Germline-derived CDR1 and CDR2 are LGHNA and YSLEER. The CDR3 loop spans 14 amino acids. Trimming left V 2 bases short and J 3 bases short, with 8 bases between. As DNA, the CDR3 is TGCGCCAGCAGCCAAATACTAGACTACAATGAGCAGTTCTTC. Amino acids: CASSQILDYNEQFF.

This clonotype is labeled as medium-sized. The gene calls are TRBV6-4 and TRBJ2-5; 12 bases align to TRBD2. V lost 2 bases to trimming and J lost 5 bases; unmatched junction nucleotides: 12. Per the germline V gene, CDR1 is MRHNA and CDR2 is SNTAGT. The CDR3 length is 18 residues. The CDR3 DNA reads as TGTGCCAGCAGTGACGCTAGCGGGGGGGTAACGAAGAATGAGACCCAGTACTTC. Its translation is CASSDASGGVTKNETQYF.

This clonotype is medium-sized in the sample. This chain joins TRBV5-6 and TRBJ2-2, with 12 bases matching TRBD2. The J segment lost 5 bases and the V segment lost 0 bases, leaving 5 bases of the junction unmatched. This CDR3 has 17 residues. Germline CDR1 SGHDT, CDR2 YYEEEE. CDR3 amino acids: CASSLGLAGAGTGELFF. The CDR3 nucleotides read TGTGCCAGCAGCTTGGGACTAGCGGGGGCGGGGACCGGGGAGCTGTTTTTT.

Relative to its sample, this clonotype is large. The chain joins TRBV30 to TRBJ1-2, with TRBD1 matching 11 bases. Germline trimming cut 7 bases from V and 8 bases from J; bases unmatched to any gene: 3. Germline CDR1 and CDR2: GTSNPN and SVGIG (reference sequence). The CDR3 contains 11 residues. This chain's CDR3 is CASGQGAGYTF. In nucleotides, the CDR3 is TGTGCCTCTGGACAGGGGGCAGGCTACACCTTC. Drawing the rest from reference TRBV30 and TRBJ1-2, the complete variable domain is SQTIHQWPATLVQPVGSPLSLECTVEGTSNPNLYWYRQAAGRGLQLLFYSVGIGQISSEVPQNLSASRPQDRQFILSSKKLLLSDSGFYLCASGQGAGYTFGSGTRLTVV.

On this clonotype itself: This clone may be a read error of a much larger clone one base away. The chain joins TRBV12-3 or TRBV12-4 to TRBJ2-5; the D call may be TRBD1 or TRBD2 (5 bases each). The CDR3 loop spans 15 amino acids. Trimming took 5 bases from V and 6 from J, leaving 19 bases between them. CDR3 amino acids: CASSNPGQGRQTQYF. The DNA for the CDR3 is TGTGCCAGCAGTAACCCCGGGCAGGGACGTCAGACCCAGTACTTC.

This clonotype was detected a few times. This sequence joins TRBV5-6 and TRBJ2-1, with 11 bases fitting TRBD1. Germline CDR1 is SGHDT and CDR2 is YYEEEE. V trimming: 3 bases; J trimming: 0 bases; junction bases outside the gene matches: 8. The length of the CDR3 is 18 residues. Here the CDR3 DNA reads TGTGCCAGCAGCTCATTCGGACAGGGGGCGAGCTCCTACAATGAGCAGTTCTTC. It is translated as CASSSFGQGASSYNEQFF. Full variable domain (missing parts from reference TRBV5-6 and TRBJ2-1): DAGVTQSPTHLIKTRGQQVTLRCSPKSGHDTVSWYQQALGQGPQFIFQYYEEEERQRGNFPDRFSGHQFPNYSSELNVNALLLGDSALYLCASSSFGQGASSYNEQFFGPGTRLTVL.

This clonotype has more than one count but fewer than ten. The genes are TRBV7-9 and TRBJ2-1; D is ambiguous. This CDR3 is 8 amino acids long. The germline V and J ends were trimmed by 7 bases and 8 bases, with 0 bases remaining between them. Germline V gene lookup returns CDR1 SEHNR and CDR2 FQNEAQ (reference sequence). CDR3 sequence (DNA): TGTGCCAGCAATGAGCAGTTCTTC. Translated: CASNEQFF.

This clonotype qualifies as medium-sized (0.01 to 0.1%). The chain carries TRBV15 and TRBJ2-7, with D unresolved. CDR3 length: 13 residues. V lost 0 bases, J lost 3 bases, and 6 bases lay in between. The V gene's germline CDR1 is LNHNV and CDR2 YYDKDF (reference sequence). The CDR3 protein is CATSRDSFYEQYF. As DNA, the CDR3 is TGTGCCACCAGCAGAGACAGTTTCTACGAGCAGTACTTC.

Relative to its sample, this clonotype is medium-sized. The chain joins TRBV6-6 to TRBJ1-4; a weak D match, TRBD1 (6 bases). V was shortened by 2 bases and J by 16 bases, with 14 bases between the two germline ends. CDR3 size: 12 residues. In germline, CDR1 is MNHNY, CDR2 SVGAGI (reference sequence). The CDR3 DNA sequence: TGTGCCAGCAGTTACGCAGGGGACTACGGGTTTTTT. Protein sequence: CASSYAGDYGFF.

As for this clonotype: A much larger clonotype is one base distant, so this may be a read error. The chain uses TRBV6-5 and TRBJ1-5, with D maybe TRBD1 (5 bases). Germline CDR1 and CDR2: MNHEY and SVGAGI. CDR3 length: 13 residues. With 10 bases removed from V and 2 bases from J, the gap between germline ends came to 12 bases. CDR3 sequence (DNA): TGTGCCAACAGGCGGGGGGGCAATCAGCCCCAGCATTTT. Translated, it gives CANRRGGNQPQHF.

This clonotype is medium-sized (0.01 to 0.1%) within its sample. The CDR3 DNA reads as TGTGCCACCAGCATCCAGCGGGGGGCCGGGGGCGAGACCCAGTACTTC. Encoded protein: CATSIQRGAGGETQYF. V and J are TRBV15 and TRBJ2-5; 9 nucleotides match TRBD2. The trim removed 4 bases at V and 5 bases at J, leaving 11 bases unmatched. The CDR3 is 16 amino acids. CDR1 is LNHNV and CDR2 is YYDKDF in the germline V gene (reference sequence).

The chain couples TRBV4-3 to TRBJ2-7; D possibly corresponds to TRBD2 (7 bases). The CDR3 has 16 amino acids. Germline assignment: CDR1 LGHNA and CDR2 YSLEER. V dropped 3 bases and J dropped 2 bases, with 17 bases sitting between them. The DNA for the CDR3 is TGCGCCAGCAGCCACCAGGGGCTAGCGGTGCCCTACGAGCAGTACTTC. The encoded protein is CASSHQGLAVPYEQYF.

The V and J genes are TRBV7-9 and TRBJ2-2; tentative D call: TRBD1 (6 bases). CDR1 SEHNR and CDR2 FQNEAQ come from the germline V gene (reference sequence). The V and J ends lost 4 bases and 5 bases respectively, with 11 bases between them. The CDR3 runs to 14 residues. The CDR3 here is CASSSLRGTGELFF. The CDR3 DNA reads TGTGCCAGCAGCTCGCTCAGGGGAACCGGGGAGCTGTTTTTT. Variable domain in full (rest from reference TRBV7-9 and TRBJ2-2): DTGVSQNPRHKITKRGQNVTFRCDPISEHNRLYWYRQTLGQGPEFLTYFQNEAQLEKSRLLSDRFSAERPKGSFSTLEIQRTEQGDSAMYLCASSSLRGTGELFFGEGSRLTVL.

This clonotype is large. For the CDR3, the DNA is TGTGCCATCAGTACGGAATCAGCCTTATACGGCCTGGCCAGCAATGAGCAGTTCTTC. Residues: CAISTESALYGLASNEQFF. V is TRBV10-3 and J is TRBJ2-1, with no clear D. There are 19 residues in the CDR3. Germline CDR1 is ENHRY and CDR2 is SYGVKD. V was shortened by 5 bases and J by 6 bases, with 29 bases between the two germline ends.

The chain has TRBV6-2 or TRBV6-3 and TRBJ1-6, with a weak D call TRBD1 (5 bases). Trimming stripped 10 bases from V and 6 bases from J, with 19 bases between. This CDR3 region has 15 residues. Germline loops: CDR1 MNHEY, CDR2 SVGEGT. The CDR3 is CATGPRGRANSPLHF. For the CDR3, the DNA is TGTGCCACTGGACCTAGGGGCAGGGCTAATTCACCCCTCCACTTT.

Relative to its sample, this clonotype is large. The chain joins TRBV19 to TRBJ2-7; tentatively, D is TRBD1 or TRBD2 (5 bases each). This CDR3 has 14 residues. Between the trimmed V and J ends, which lost 8 bases and 4 bases, there was a span of 18 bases. Germline V gene sequence: CDR1 LNHDA, CDR2 SQIVND (reference sequence). CDR3 sequence: CASRDPARPYEQYF. In nucleotides, the CDR3 is TGTGCCAGTCGGGACCCCGCCAGGCCGTACGAGCAGTACTTC.

The CDR3 here is CASSLAGTGEQYF. The DNA of the CDR3 is TGTGCCAGCAGTTTAGCAGGGACAGGCGAGCAGTACTTC. This sequence joins TRBV12-3 or TRBV12-4 and TRBJ2-7, with TRBD1 identical over 8 bases. The length of the CDR3 is 13 residues. V shed 0 bases and J 6 bases; nucleotides not matched to a gene: 1.

This chain uses TRBV7-9 with TRBJ1-1, with D maybe TRBD1 (5 bases). This CDR3 has 16 residues. Germline V CDR1 and CDR2: SEHNR, FQNEAQ (reference sequence). V shed 5 bases and J shed 4 bases, with 20 bases lying between them. The CDR3 sequence: CASSPHKAGGGTEAFF. The CDR3 coding sequence is TGTGCCAGCAGCCCTCACAAGGCCGGTGGGGGCACTGAAGCTTTCTTT.

This clonotype has a handful of counts. V gene TRBV12-3 or TRBV12-4 combines with J gene TRBJ1-2, with TRBD1 as a possible D gene (6 bases). V was trimmed by 5 bases and J by 2 bases, leaving 15 bases between them. This CDR3 region has 15 residues. The CDR3 is CASSPRGAVNYGYTF. The CDR3, as DNA: TGTGCCAGCAGTCCTCGGGGGGCCGTAAACTATGGCTACACCTTC.

About this clonotype: A much bigger clone sits one base away, suggesting this may be a read error. The V call is TRBV27, the J call TRBJ2-1, with D perhaps TRBD1 (5 bases). CDR3 length: 17 amino acids. V lost 1 base and J 2 bases, leaving 15 bases between the germline ends. Germline loops: CDR1 MNHEY, CDR2 SMNVEV (reference sequence). CDR3 protein: CASSLFISWGTYNEQFF. The CDR3 nucleotides read TGTGCCAGCAGTTTATTTATTAGCTGGGGCACCTACAATGAGCAGTTCTTC.

The V gene is TRBV19, the J gene TRBJ2-1; 12 bases line up with TRBD1. J lost 8 bases, V lost 6 bases, and 8 bases had no gene match. The CDR3 length is 15 residues. Germline V gene lookup returns CDR1 LNHDA and CDR2 SQIVND (reference sequence). CDR3 coding DNA: TGTGCCAGTAGAACCGGGACAGGGGGCTTCGATGAGCAGTTCTTC. This sequence encodes CASRTGTGGFDEQFF. The full variable domain, completed using reference TRBV19 and TRBJ2-1, is DGGITQSPKYLFRKEGQNVTLSCEQNLNHDAMYWYRQDPGQGLRLIYYSQIVNDFQKGDIAEGYSVSREKKESFPLTVTSAQKNPTAFYLCASRTGTGGFDEQFFGPGTRLTVL.

This clonotype is labeled medium-sized. The CDR3, as DNA: TGTGCCAGCAGCCCGGTCGGGTTCTGGGAGACCCAGTACTTC. Translated: CASSPVGFWETQYF. This chain connects TRBV6-2 or TRBV6-3 to TRBJ2-5, with no clear D. Trimming took 6 bases from V and 5 from J, leaving 16 bases between them. CDR3 size: 14 residues. In germline, CDR1 is MNHEY, CDR2 SVGEGT.

The chain recombines TRBV12-3 or TRBV12-4 with TRBJ1-1; possible D gene TRBD1, 5 bases. Between the trimmed V and J ends, which lost 5 bases and 8 bases, there was a span of 9 bases. The CDR3 extends over 11 amino acids. Here the CDR3 DNA reads TGTGCCAGCAGTCGGACACGCGAAGCTTTCTTT. As protein: CASSRTREAFF.

This clonotype is medium-sized by share. The chain is built from TRBV12-3 or TRBV12-4 and TRBJ2-1; D gene unclear. The V end was cut by 3 bases, the J end by 5 bases, with 20 bases between. The CDR3 sequence is 17 residues long. The CDR3 DNA is TGTGCCAGCAGTTTTAGGGCCCAACCAACAAAGAACAATGAGCAGTTCTTC. It is translated as CASSFRAQPTKNNEQFF.

Concerning this clonotype: A much larger clone lies a single base off, so this may be a read error. This rearrangement joins TRBV19 to TRBJ2-1, with 11 bases matching TRBD2. This CDR3 contains 15 residues. Germline CDR1 and CDR2: LNHDA and SQIVND (reference sequence). Here the CDR3 DNA reads TGTGCCAGTAGTACGACTAGCGGGAAGTACAATAAGCAGTTCTTC. It translates to CASSTTSGKYNKQFF.